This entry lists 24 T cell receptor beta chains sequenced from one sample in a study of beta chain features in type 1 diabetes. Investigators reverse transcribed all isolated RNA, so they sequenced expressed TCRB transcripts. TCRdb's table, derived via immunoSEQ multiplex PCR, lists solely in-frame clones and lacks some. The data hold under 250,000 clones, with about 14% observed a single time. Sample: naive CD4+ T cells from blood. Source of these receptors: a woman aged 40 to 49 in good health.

Here the CDR3 DNA reads TGCGCCAGCAGCTCCGGGGGGGGTTCAGGAGAAGATACGCAGTATTTT. Its translation: CASSSGGGSGEDTQYF. The chain has TRBV5-1 and TRBJ2-3; TRBD2 matches at 8 bases. V dropped 3 bases and J dropped 5; count of bases not matched to a gene: 11. The CDR3 runs 16 residues. Germline V gene data show CDR1 as SGHRS and CDR2 as YFSETQ. The full variable domain, its missing parts supplied by reference TRBV5-1 and TRBJ2-3, is KAGVTQTPRYLIKTRGQQVTLSCSPISGHRSVSWYQQTPGQGLQFLFEYFSETQRNKGNFPGRFSGRQFSNSRSEMNVSTLELGDSALYLCASSSGGGSGEDTQYFGPGTRLTVL.

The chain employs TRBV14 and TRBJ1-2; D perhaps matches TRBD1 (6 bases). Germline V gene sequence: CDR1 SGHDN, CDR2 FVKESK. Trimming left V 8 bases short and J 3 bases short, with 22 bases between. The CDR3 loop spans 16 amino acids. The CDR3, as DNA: TGTGCCAGCCATTCCGGGACACGTTCACGGGACTATGGCTACACCTTC. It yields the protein CASHSGTRSRDYGYTF.

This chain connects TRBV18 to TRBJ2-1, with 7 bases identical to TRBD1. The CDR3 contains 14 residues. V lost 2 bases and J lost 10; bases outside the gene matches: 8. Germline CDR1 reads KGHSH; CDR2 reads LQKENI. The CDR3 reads CASSPSEQGWEQFF. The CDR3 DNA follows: TGTGCCAGCTCACCAAGCGAACAGGGGTGGGAGCAGTTCTTC.

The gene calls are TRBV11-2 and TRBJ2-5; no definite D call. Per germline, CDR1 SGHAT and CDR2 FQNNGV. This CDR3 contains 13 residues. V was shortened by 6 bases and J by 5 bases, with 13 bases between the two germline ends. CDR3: CASSQEYGETQYF. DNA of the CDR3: TGTGCCAGCAGTCAGGAATATGGGGAGACCCAGTACTTC.

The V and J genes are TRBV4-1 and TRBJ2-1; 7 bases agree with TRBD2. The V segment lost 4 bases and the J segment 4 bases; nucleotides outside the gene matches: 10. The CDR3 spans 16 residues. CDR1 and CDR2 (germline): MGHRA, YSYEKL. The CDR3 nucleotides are TGCGCCAGCAGCCCAGCCCAGTTGGGAGGGTACAATGAGCAGTTCTTC. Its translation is CASSPAQLGGYNEQFF.

The CDR3 protein is CASSYGGADEKLFF. The CDR3 coding sequence is TGTGCCAGCAGTTACGGCGGGGCGGATGAAAAACTGTTTTTT. The J gene is TRBJ1-4, the V gene TRBV6-5; D perhaps matches TRBD1 (5 bases). The V gene's germline CDR1 is MNHEY and CDR2 SVGAGI. V dropped 2 bases and J dropped 6 bases, with 10 bases sitting between them. The CDR3 consists of 14 residues.

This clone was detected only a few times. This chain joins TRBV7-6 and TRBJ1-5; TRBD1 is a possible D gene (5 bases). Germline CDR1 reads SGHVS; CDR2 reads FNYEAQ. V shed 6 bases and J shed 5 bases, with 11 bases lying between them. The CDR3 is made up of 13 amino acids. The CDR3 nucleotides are TGTGCCAGCAGTGGAGGGGAGTATCAGCCCCAGCATTTT. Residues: CASSGGEYQPQHF. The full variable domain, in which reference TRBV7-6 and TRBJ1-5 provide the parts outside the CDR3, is GAGVSQSPRYKVTKRGQDVALRCDPISGHVSLYWYRQALGQGPEFLTYFNYEAQQDKSGLPNDRFSAERPEGSISTLTIQRTEQRDSAMYRCASSGGEYQPQHFGDGTRLSIL.

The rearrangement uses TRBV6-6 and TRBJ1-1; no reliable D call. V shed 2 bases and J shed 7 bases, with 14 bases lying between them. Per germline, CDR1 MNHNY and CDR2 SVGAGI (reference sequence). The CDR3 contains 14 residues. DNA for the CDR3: TGTGCCAGCAGTTACCTCACAGAGAGCTATGAAGCTTTCTTT. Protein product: CASSYLTESYEAFF.

The CDR3 spells CASSYSGHLQETQYF. DNA for the CDR3: TGTGCCAGCAGTTACTCGGGACACCTCCAAGAGACCCAGTACTTC. The chain carries TRBV6-5 and TRBJ2-5; a possible D gene is TRBD1 (6 bases). The CDR3 runs 15 residues. Germline V lookup: CDR1 MNHEY, CDR2 SVGAGI. V gave up 0 bases and J gave up 1 base, with 9 bases separating them.

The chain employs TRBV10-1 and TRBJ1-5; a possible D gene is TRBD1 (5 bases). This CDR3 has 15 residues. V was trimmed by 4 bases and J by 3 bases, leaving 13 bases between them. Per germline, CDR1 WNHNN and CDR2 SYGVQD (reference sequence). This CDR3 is CASSGGGALNQPQHF. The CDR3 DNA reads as TGCGCCAGCAGTGGGGGAGGGGCGCTCAATCAGCCCCAGCATTTT.

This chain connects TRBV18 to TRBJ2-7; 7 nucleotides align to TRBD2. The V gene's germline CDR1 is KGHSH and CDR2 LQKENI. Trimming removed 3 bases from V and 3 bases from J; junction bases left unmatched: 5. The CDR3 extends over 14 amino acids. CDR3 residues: CASSPQAGFYEQYF. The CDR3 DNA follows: TGTGCCAGCTCACCCCAAGCGGGGTTCTACGAGCAGTACTTC.

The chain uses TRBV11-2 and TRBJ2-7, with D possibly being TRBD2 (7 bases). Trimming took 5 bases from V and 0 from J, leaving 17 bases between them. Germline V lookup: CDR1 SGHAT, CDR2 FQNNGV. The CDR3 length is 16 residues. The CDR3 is CASSAVRGASSYEQYF. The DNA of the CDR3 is TGTGCCAGCAGCGCAGTCCGGGGGGCGAGCTCCTACGAGCAGTACTTC.

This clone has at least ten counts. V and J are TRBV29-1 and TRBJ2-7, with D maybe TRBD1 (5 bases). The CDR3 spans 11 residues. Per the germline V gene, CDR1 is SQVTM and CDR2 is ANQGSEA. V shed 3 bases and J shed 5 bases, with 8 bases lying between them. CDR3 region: CSVDLTDEQYF. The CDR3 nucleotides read TGCAGCGTTGACTTGACAGACGAGCAGTACTTC.

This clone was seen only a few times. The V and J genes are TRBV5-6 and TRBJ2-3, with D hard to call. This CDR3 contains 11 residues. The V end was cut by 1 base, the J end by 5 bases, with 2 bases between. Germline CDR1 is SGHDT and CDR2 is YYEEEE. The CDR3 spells CASSLRDTQYF. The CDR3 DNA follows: TGTGCCAGCAGCTTGCGAGATACGCAGTATTTT.

The DNA of the CDR3 is TGTGCCAGCAGCCCGCGGGACGGAGATACGCAGTATTTT. This sequence encodes CASSPRDGDTQYF. J is TRBJ2-3 and V is TRBV11-2, with D maybe TRBD2 (6 bases). The length of the CDR3 is 13 residues. V lost 5 bases and J 5 bases, leaving 11 bases between the germline ends. CDR1 SGHAT and CDR2 FQNNGV come from the germline V gene.

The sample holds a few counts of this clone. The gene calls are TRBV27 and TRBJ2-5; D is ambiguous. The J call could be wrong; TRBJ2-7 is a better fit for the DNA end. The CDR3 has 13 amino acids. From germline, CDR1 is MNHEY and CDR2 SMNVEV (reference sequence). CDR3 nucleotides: TGTGCCAGCAGCCAGGTTTTTCCCTACGAGCAGTACTTC. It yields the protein CASSQVFPYEQYF.

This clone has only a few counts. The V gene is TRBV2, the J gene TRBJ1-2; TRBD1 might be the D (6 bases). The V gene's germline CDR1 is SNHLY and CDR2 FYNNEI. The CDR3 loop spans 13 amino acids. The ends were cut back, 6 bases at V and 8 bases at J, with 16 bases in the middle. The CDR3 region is CASSQRGSRGYTF. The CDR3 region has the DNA TGTGCCAGCAGCCAAAGGGGGAGTAGAGGCTACACCTTC.

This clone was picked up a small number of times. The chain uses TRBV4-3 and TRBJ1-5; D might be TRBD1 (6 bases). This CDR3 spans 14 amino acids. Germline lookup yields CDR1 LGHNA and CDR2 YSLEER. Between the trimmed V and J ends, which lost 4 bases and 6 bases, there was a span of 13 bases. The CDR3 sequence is CASSLHRVGQPQHF. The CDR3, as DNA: TGCGCCAGCAGCCTTCACAGGGTCGGTCAGCCCCAGCATTTT.

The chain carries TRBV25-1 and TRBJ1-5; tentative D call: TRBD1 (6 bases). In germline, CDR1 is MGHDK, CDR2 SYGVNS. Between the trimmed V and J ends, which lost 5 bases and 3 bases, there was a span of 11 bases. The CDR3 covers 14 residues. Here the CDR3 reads CASSSLGHNQPQHF. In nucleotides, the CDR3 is TGTGCCAGCAGTTCCTTGGGACACAATCAGCCCCAGCATTTT.

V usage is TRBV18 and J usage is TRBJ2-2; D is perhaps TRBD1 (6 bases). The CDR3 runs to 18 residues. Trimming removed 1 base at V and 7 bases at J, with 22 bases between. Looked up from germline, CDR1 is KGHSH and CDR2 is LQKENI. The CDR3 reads CASSPLGAPGRTDGELFF. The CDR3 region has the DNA TGTGCCAGCTCACCACTGGGGGCCCCGGGCCGGACGGACGGGGAGCTGTTTTTT.

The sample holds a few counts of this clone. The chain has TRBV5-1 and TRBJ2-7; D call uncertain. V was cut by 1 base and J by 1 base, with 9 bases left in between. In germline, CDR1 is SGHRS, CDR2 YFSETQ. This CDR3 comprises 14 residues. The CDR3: CASSLLPVSYEQYF. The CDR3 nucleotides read TGCGCCAGCAGCTTGCTACCCGTATCCTACGAGCAGTACTTC.

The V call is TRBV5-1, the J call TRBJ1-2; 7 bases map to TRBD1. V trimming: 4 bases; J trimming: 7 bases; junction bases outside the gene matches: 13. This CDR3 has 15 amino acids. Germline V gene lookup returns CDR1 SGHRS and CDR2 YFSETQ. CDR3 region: CASSPGQPSGGGYTF. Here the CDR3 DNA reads TGCGCCAGCAGCCCGGGACAGCCATCCGGGGGTGGCTACACCTTC.

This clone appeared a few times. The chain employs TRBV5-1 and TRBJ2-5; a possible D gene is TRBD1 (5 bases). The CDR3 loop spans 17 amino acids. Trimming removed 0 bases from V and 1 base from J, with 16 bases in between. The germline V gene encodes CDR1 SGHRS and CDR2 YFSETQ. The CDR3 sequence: CASSLEWSYRSQETQYF. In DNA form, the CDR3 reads TGCGCCAGCAGCTTGGAGTGGTCGTACAGGAGCCAAGAGACCCAGTACTTC.

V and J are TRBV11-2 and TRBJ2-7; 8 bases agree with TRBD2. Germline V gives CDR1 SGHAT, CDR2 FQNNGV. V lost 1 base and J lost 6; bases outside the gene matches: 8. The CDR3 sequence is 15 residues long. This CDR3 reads CASSLVTLGGAEQYF. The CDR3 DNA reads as TGTGCCAGCAGCTTAGTGACCCTCGGGGGGGCCGAGCAGTACTTC.